The 26 T cell receptor beta chains presented below share a single source sample, sequenced in a study of OX40 agonist ivuxolimab in advanced cancers. Some clones are missing from TCRdb's copy, which holds only in-frame ones; the method was immunoSEQ multiplex PCR. The table lists about 32,000 clones, 84% of them singletons. This sample comprised CD4+ or CD8+ T cells sorted from blood, obtained in a trial of the OX40 agonist ivuxolimab. These receptors were obtained from an adult with an advanced solid tumor such as melanoma, head and neck, liver or kidney cancer.

This clone came up a few times. V usage is TRBV6-5 and J usage is TRBJ2-1; no firm D call. Germline assignment: CDR1 MNHEY and CDR2 SVGAGI. Trimming left V 7 bases short and J 0 bases short, with 7 bases between. The CDR3 runs 13 residues. The chain's CDR3 is CASTPGSYNEQFF. The CDR3 coding sequence is TGTGCCAGCACCCCCGGCTCCTACAATGAGCAGTTCTTC.

This clone was counted between two and nine times. This chain connects TRBV5-6 to TRBJ2-2; TRBD1 matches at 8 bases. CDR1 is SGHDT and CDR2 is YYEEEE in the germline V gene. J was trimmed by 10 bases and V by 5 bases; bases with no gene match: 10. The CDR3 extends over 14 amino acids. The CDR3 nucleotides read TGTGCCAGCAGTCATGGACAGGGAGAAGAGGAGCTGTTTTTT. It codes for CASSHGQGEEELFF.

The rearrangement uses TRBV11-2 and TRBJ2-2; 11 bases agree with TRBD2. V dropped 2 bases and J dropped 4; count of bases not matched to a gene: 3. The germline V gene encodes CDR1 SGHAT and CDR2 FQNNGV. The CDR3 totals 16 residues. CDR3 loop: CASSLRLAGTTGELFF. The CDR3 DNA is TGTGCCAGCAGCTTAAGACTAGCGGGGACCACCGGGGAGCTGTTTTTT.

The rearrangement uses TRBV7-8 and TRBJ2-5, with D tentatively TRBD1 (5 bases). Trimming removed 5 bases at V and 7 bases at J, with 14 bases between. This CDR3 contains 13 residues. Germline values: CDR1 SGHVS, CDR2 FQNEAQ. CDR3 nucleotides: TGTGCCAGCAGCCTCGACCTTGGGGCGACCCAGTACTTC. It is translated as CASSLDLGATQYF.

This chain joins TRBV5-1 and TRBJ2-7; 7 bases align to TRBD1. The CDR3 spans 14 residues. CDR1 SGHRS and CDR2 YFSETQ come from the germline V gene. The ends lost 4 bases at V and 6 bases at J; junction bases unmatched: 10. CDR3 sequence (DNA): TGCGCCAGCAGCCCAGGACAGGAGATGGTCGAGCAGTACTTC. Translating gives CASSPGQEMVEQYF.

This chain joins TRBV19 and TRBJ2-7; D may be TRBD1 (6 bases). This CDR3 is 13 amino acids long. CDR1 is LNHDA, CDR2 SQIVND, per germline (reference sequence). The V end was cut by 8 bases, the J end by 0 bases, with 11 bases between. CDR3 sequence reads: CASGYRDSYEQYF. CDR3 in DNA: TGTGCCAGTGGTTACAGGGACTCCTACGAGCAGTACTTC.

The gene calls are TRBV18 and TRBJ1-4; 8 bases are shared with TRBD1. J lost 12 bases, V lost 0 bases, and 9 bases had no gene match. There are 15 residues in the CDR3. Looked up from germline, CDR1 is KGHSH and CDR2 is LQKENI. The chain's CDR3 is CASSPPQGAPPELFF. The CDR3 nucleotides read TGTGCCAGCTCACCACCCCAGGGGGCGCCTCCGGAACTGTTTTTT.

This rearrangement joins TRBV29-1 to TRBJ2-2, with 7 bases fitting TRBD2. The germline gives CDR1 SQVTM, CDR2 ANQGSEA. The CDR3 sequence is 14 residues long. J lost 2 bases, V lost 2 bases, and 2 bases had no gene match. This chain's CDR3 is CSVESGTNTGELFF. Here the CDR3 DNA reads TGCAGCGTTGAAAGCGGGACTAACACCGGGGAGCTGTTTTTT.

This clone appeared a single time. The chain combines TRBV11-2 with TRBJ2-7; TRBD2 is a possible D gene (5 bases). Germline CDR1 reads SGHAT; CDR2 reads FQNNGV. The CDR3 is 15 amino acids. The V gene lost 5 bases and the J gene lost 4 bases, with 18 bases spanning the gap. CDR3 region: CASSQGRGSTYEQYF. The CDR3 nucleotides read TGTGCCAGCAGCCAAGGACGTGGGAGTACGTACGAGCAGTACTTC.

This sequence joins TRBV30 and TRBJ1-1; no firm D call. From germline, CDR1 is GTSNPN and CDR2 SVGIG (reference sequence). The CDR3 length is 12 residues. Trimming took 2 bases from V and 3 from J, leaving 7 bases between them. The CDR3 DNA follows: TGTGCCTGGAGTACCGGGGACACTGAAGCTTTCTTT. Its translation: CAWSTGDTEAFF.

The J gene is TRBJ2-1, the V gene TRBV9; 11 nucleotides match TRBD2. The CDR3 has 17 amino acids. Germline V CDR1 and CDR2: SGDLS, YYNGEE. With V trimmed by 4 bases and J by 3 bases, 9 bases remained unmatched. This CDR3 reads CASSPPTGLAGYNEQFF. CDR3 coding DNA: TGTGCCAGCAGCCCACCAACAGGACTAGCGGGCTACAATGAGCAGTTCTTC. The full variable domain, in which reference TRBV9 and TRBJ2-1 provide the parts outside the CDR3, is DSGVTQTPKHLITATGQRVTLRCSPRSGDLSVYWYQQSLDQGLQFLIQYYNGEERAKGNILERFSAQQFPDLHSELNLSSLELGDSALYFCASSPPTGLAGYNEQFFGPGTRLTVL.

The chain recombines TRBV5-8 with TRBJ1-1; possibly TRBD1 for D (6 bases). There are 14 residues in the CDR3. V lost 4 bases and J 5 bases, leaving 15 bases between the germline ends. Germline CDR1 reads SGHTS; CDR2 reads YDEGEE. The CDR3 sequence is CASSPGQGPTEAFF. As DNA, the CDR3 is TGTGCCAGCAGCCCGGGACAAGGTCCGACTGAAGCTTTCTTT.

The chain combines TRBV28 with TRBJ2-1; possibly TRBD2 for D (5 bases). V was clipped by 6 bases and J by 0 bases, with 9 bases between them. The CDR3 sequence is 14 residues long. The germline CDR1 and CDR2 sequences are MDHEN and SYDVKM. For the CDR3, the DNA is TGTGCCAGCAGCTCGGGGAGCTCCTACAATGAGCAGTTCTTC. Protein sequence: CASSSGSSYNEQFF.

The rearrangement links TRBV13 to TRBJ2-3, with TRBD2 matching over 12 bases. Germline V gene sequence: CDR1 PRHDT, CDR2 FYEKMQ (reference sequence). With 4 bases clipped from V and 0 bases from J, the junction kept 2 bases outside the gene matches. The length of the CDR3 is 16 residues. The CDR3 nucleotides are TGTGCCAGCAGCTCCACTAGCGGGGGGAGCACAGATACGCAGTATTTT. Translated, it gives CASSSTSGGSTDTQYF.

The rearrangement uses TRBV11-2 and TRBJ1-5; 7 positions match TRBD1. Germline V gene sequence: CDR1 SGHAT, CDR2 FQNNGV. The CDR3 extends over 17 amino acids. J lost 0 bases, V lost 5 bases, and 10 bases had no gene match. The CDR3 loop is CASSPGEGAYSNQPQHF. CDR3 DNA sequence: TGTGCCAGCAGCCCCGGGGAGGGGGCCTATAGCAATCAGCCCCAGCATTTT.

CDR3 loop: CASSFRGGTGPTGELFF. CDR3 coding DNA: TGTGCCAGCAGCTTCCGGGGGGGGACAGGTCCCACCGGGGAGCTGTTTTTT. This chain connects TRBV7-6 to TRBJ2-2; D is tentatively TRBD1 or TRBD2 (8 bases each). Germline-derived CDR1 and CDR2 are SGHVS and FNYEAQ. The CDR3 spans 17 residues. Trimming pared 3 bases from V and 4 bases from J, leaving 18 bases between.

By share, this clone ranks as medium-sized (0.01 to 0.1%). J is TRBJ2-5 and V is TRBV9, with 7 bases matching TRBD1. Germline V gives CDR1 SGDLS, CDR2 YYNGEE. Germline trimming cut 0 bases from V and 6 bases from J; bases unmatched to any gene: 5. The CDR3 consists of 14 residues. The CDR3 DNA is TGTGCCAGCAGCGTAGCTTACAGGGGACAGACCCAGTACTTC. This gives the protein CASSVAYRGQTQYF.

V gene TRBV28 combines with J gene TRBJ2-1, with D perhaps matching TRBD1 or TRBD2 (5 bases each). Germline V gene lookup returns CDR1 MDHEN and CDR2 SYDVKM. Trimming removed 4 bases from V and 2 bases from J, with 15 bases in between. This CDR3 spans 16 amino acids. Written as DNA, the CDR3 is TGTGCCAGCAGTTCCCGGGACCATACTGCCTACAATGAGCAGTTCTTC. Translating gives CASSSRDHTAYNEQFF.

This chain links TRBV9 with TRBJ2-3; D not certain. The CDR3 extends over 16 amino acids. V was cut by 3 bases and J by 0 bases, with 14 bases left in between. CDR1 and CDR2 from the germline V gene are SGDLS and YYNGEE. CDR3 DNA sequence: TGTGCCAGCAGCGCCCTTGGGAAACGGAGCACAGATACGCAGTATTTT. Translating it yields CASSALGKRSTDTQYF.

This rearrangement joins TRBV9 to TRBJ1-1, with D unresolved. Germline CDR1 SGDLS, CDR2 YYNGEE. There are 13 residues in the CDR3. The V end lost 4 bases, the J end lost 4 bases, and 11 bases lay between the germline ends. CDR3 sequence (DNA): TGTGCCAGCAGCCCCGTGGGGATCACTGAAGCTTTCTTT. It specifies CASSPVGITEAFF.

This chain joins TRBV15 and TRBJ2-1; 8 nucleotides agree with TRBD2. Trimming took 7 bases from V and 4 from J; bases not matched to a gene: 9. The CDR3 extends over 15 amino acids. CDR1 is LNHNV, CDR2 YYDKDF, per germline (reference sequence). CDR3 residues: CATTEALAEYNEQFF. The CDR3 region has the DNA TGTGCCACCACGGAGGCACTAGCGGAATACAATGAGCAGTTCTTC.

The V and J genes are TRBV7-9 and TRBJ2-1; D may be TRBD2 (6 bases). The V end lost 2 bases, the J end lost 9 bases, and 11 bases lay between the germline ends. The CDR3 length is 13 residues. The germline gives CDR1 SEHNR, CDR2 FQNEAQ (reference sequence). CDR3 in amino acids: CASSLPQGGEQFF. Here the CDR3 DNA reads TGTGCCAGCAGCTTACCCCAGGGAGGTGAGCAGTTCTTC.

The chain recombines TRBV19 with TRBJ1-1; D is unclear. V was trimmed by 8 bases and J by 4 bases, leaving 11 bases between them. The CDR3 extends over 12 amino acids. Germline V gene data show CDR1 as LNHDA and CDR2 as SQIVND (reference sequence). This CDR3 reads CASGGWSTEAFF. In DNA form, the CDR3 reads TGTGCCAGTGGTGGGTGGAGCACTGAAGCTTTCTTT.

This chain connects TRBV15 to TRBJ2-5; 7 nucleotides align to TRBD1. Germline CDR1 and CDR2: LNHNV and YYDKDF (reference sequence). The CDR3 totals 14 residues. Unmatched junction bases numbered 4, after V lost 0 bases and J lost 6 bases. The DNA for the CDR3 is TGTGCCACCAGCAGAGATCCGGACAGGAAGACCCAGTACTTC. This sequence encodes CATSRDPDRKTQYF.

This chain joins TRBV5-1 and TRBJ2-6; tentative D call: TRBD2 (5 bases). The V gene's germline CDR1 is SGHRS and CDR2 YFSETQ. This CDR3 comprises 16 residues. V was pared by 6 bases and J by 0 bases, with 13 bases between. In nucleotides, the CDR3 is TGCGCCAGCATCCCGGACGGGATCTCTGGGGCCAACGTCCTGACTTTC. Encoded protein: CASIPDGISGANVLTF.

The V call is TRBV2, the J call TRBJ1-1; 9 bases agree with TRBD1. After removal of 5 bases from V and 0 bases from J, the junction contained 7 bases not matched to a gene. There are 16 residues in the CDR3. CDR1 is SNHLY and CDR2 is FYNNEI in the germline V gene. CDR3: CASSYLGTGLNTEAFF. The CDR3 DNA sequence: TGTGCCAGCAGTTACCTCGGGACAGGGTTGAACACTGAAGCTTTCTTT.